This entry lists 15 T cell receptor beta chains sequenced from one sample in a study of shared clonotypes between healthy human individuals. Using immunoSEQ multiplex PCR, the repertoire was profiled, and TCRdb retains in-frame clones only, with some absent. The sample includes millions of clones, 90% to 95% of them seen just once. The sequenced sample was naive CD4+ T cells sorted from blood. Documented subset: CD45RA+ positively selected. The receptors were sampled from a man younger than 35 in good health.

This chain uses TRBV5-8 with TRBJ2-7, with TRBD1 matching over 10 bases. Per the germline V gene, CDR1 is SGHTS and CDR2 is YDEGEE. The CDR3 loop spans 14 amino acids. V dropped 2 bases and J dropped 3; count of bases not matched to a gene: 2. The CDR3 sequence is CASSFGTGVYEQYF. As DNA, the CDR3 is TGTGCCAGCAGCTTCGGGACAGGGGTCTACGAGCAGTACTTC.

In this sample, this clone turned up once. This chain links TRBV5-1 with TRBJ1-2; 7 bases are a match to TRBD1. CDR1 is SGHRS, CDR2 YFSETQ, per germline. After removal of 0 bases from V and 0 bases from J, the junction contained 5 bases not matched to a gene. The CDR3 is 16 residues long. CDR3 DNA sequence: TGCGCCAGCAGCTTGGGAGGGACAGATACTAACTATGGCTACACCTTC. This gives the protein CASSLGGTDTNYGYTF.

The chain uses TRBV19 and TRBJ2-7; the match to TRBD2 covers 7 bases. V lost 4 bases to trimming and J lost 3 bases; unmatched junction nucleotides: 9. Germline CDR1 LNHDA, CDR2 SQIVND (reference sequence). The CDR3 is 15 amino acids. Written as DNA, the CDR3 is TGTGCCAGTAGTAAGACGGGACTAATTGACTACGAGCAGTACTTC. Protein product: CASSKTGLIDYEQYF.

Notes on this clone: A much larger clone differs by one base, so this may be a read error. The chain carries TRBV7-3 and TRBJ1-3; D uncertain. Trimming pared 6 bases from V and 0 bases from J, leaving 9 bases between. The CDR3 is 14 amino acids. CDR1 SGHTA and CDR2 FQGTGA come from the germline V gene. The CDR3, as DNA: TGTGCCAGCAGTGAAGGGAGCTCTGGAAACACCATATATTTT. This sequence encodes CASSEGSSGNTIYF. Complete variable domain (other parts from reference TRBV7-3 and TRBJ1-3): GAGVSQTPSNKVTEKGKYVELRCDPISGHTALYWYRQSLGQGPEFLIYFQGTGAADDSGLPNDRFFAVRPEGSVSTLKIQRTERGDSAVYLCASSEGSSGNTIYFGEGSWLTVV.

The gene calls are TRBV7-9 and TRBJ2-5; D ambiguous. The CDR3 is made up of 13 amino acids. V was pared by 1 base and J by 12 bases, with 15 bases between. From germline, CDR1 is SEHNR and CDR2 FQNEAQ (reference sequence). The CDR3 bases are TGTGCCAGCAGCTTAGAATACCGGACCGAGGAGTACTTC. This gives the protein CASSLEYRTEEYF. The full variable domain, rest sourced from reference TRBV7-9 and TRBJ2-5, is DTGVSQNPRHKITKRGQNVTFRCDPISEHNRLYWYRQTLGQGPEFLTYFQNEAQLEKSRLLSDRFSAERPKGSFSTLEIQRTEQGDSAMYLCASSLEYRTEEYFGPGTRLLVL.

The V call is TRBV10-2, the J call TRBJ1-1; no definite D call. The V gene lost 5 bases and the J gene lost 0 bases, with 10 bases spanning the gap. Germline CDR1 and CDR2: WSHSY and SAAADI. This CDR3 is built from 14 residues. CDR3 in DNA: TGCGCCAGCAGTCAGAGACCGATGAACACTGAAGCTTTCTTT. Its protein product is CASSQRPMNTEAFF.

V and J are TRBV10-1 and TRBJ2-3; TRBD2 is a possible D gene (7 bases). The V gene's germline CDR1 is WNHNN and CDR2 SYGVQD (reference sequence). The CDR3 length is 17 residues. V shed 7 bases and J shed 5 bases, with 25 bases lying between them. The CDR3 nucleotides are TGCGCCAGCATAGGGGAAGGGGGGGCACGGGATATAGATACGCAGTATTTT. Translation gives CASIGEGGARDIDTQYF.

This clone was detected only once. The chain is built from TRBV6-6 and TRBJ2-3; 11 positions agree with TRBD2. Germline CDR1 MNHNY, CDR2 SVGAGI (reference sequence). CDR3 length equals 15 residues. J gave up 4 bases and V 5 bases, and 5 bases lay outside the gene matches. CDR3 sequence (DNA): TGTGCCAGCAGTAGCTATAGCGGGAGGGCAGATACGCAGTATTTT. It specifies CASSSYSGRADTQYF.

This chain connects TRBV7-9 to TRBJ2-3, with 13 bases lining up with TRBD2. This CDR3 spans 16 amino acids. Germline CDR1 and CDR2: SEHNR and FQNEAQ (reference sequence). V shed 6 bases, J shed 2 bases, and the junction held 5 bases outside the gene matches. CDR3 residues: CASSGTSGAITDTQYF. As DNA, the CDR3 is TGTGCCAGCAGTGGGACTAGCGGGGCTATCACAGATACGCAGTATTTT.

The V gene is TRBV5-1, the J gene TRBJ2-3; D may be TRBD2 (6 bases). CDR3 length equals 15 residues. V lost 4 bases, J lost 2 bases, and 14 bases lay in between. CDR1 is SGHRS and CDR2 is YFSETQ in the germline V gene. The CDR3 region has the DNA TGCGCCAGCAGCCTACCGGGACTCTCCACAGATACGCAGTATTTT. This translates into CASSLPGLSTDTQYF. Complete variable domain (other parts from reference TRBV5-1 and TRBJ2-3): KAGVTQTPRYLIKTRGQQVTLSCSPISGHRSVSWYQQTPGQGLQFLFEYFSETQRNKGNFPGRFSGRQFSNSRSEMNVSTLELGDSALYLCASSLPGLSTDTQYFGPGTRLTVL.

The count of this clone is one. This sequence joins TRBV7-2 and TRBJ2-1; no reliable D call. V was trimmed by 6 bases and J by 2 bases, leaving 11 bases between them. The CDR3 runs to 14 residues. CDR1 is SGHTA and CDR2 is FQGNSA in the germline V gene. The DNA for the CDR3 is TGTGCCAGCAGGTTCCCCAATACCTACAATGAGCAGTTCTTC. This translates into CASRFPNTYNEQFF.

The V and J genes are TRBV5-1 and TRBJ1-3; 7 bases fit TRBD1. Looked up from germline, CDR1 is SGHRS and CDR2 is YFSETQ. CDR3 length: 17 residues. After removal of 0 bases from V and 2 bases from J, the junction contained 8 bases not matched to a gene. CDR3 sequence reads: CASSLALWTGPGNTIYF. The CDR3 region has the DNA TGCGCCAGCAGCTTGGCCCTTTGGACAGGTCCTGGAAACACCATATATTTT.

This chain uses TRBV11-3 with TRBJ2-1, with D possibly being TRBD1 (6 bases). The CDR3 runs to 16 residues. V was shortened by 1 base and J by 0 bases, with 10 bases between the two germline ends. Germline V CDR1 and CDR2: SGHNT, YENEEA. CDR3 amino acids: CASSLGRGSSYNEQFF. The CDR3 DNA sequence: TGTGCCAGCAGCTTAGGCAGGGGAAGCTCCTACAATGAGCAGTTCTTC.

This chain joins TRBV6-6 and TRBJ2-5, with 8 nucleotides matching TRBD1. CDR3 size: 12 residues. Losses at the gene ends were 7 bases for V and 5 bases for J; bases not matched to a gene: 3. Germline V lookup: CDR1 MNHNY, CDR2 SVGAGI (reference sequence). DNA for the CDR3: TGTGCCAGCACCCGGACAGGGGAGACCCAGTACTTC. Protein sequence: CASTRTGETQYF.

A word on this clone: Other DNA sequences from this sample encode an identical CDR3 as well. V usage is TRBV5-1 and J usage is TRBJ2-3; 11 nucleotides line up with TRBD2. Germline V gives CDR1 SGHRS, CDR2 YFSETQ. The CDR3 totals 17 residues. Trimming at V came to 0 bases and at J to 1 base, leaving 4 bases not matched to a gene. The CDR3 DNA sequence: TGCGCCAGCAGCTTGGGGCTAGCGGGGGGCCGCACAGATACGCAGTATTTT. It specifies CASSLGLAGGRTDTQYF.